The subject of this entry is one TCR beta chain. This sample stems from a study of blood T cell repertoires in COVID-19. Participant age was about 18 to 89 years, and participants resided in approximately 25 US areas. Germline assignment: CDR1 MNHEY and CDR2 SMNVEV (reference sequence). V lost 8 bases, J lost 8 bases, and 19 bases stayed unmatched. This CDR3 is 16 amino acids long. Using immunoSEQ multiplex PCR, the repertoire was profiled, and TCRdb retains in-frame clones only, with some absent. The data hold 250,000 to 300,000 clones, with roughly 87% observed a single time. This clonotype was sampled from a woman aged 25-40 years who had recovered from COVID-19. The chain uses TRBV27 and TRBJ1-2; 8 nucleotides line up with TRBD1. The sequenced sample consisted of PBMCs or T cells enriched from blood (not recorded which). The CDR3 coding sequence is TGTGCCAGCCGCAGGTGGACAGGGTCCGGGACTGTGGGCTACACCTTC. Its translation is CASRRWTGSGTVGYTF.